These 22 T cell receptor beta chains originate from one sample sequenced in a study of radiotherapy plus CTLA-4 blockade in lung cancer. TCRdb's copy holds only in-frame clones and misses some; the assay was immunoSEQ multiplex PCR. The table records 45,000 to 55,000 clones, approximately 86% of them present only once. The starting material was peripheral blood, obtained from a patient treated with radiotherapy plus ipilimumab. These receptor sequences come from a human donor with non-small cell lung cancer that progressed on radiotherapy plus ipilimumab. Some clones in this sample may be carry-over from other donors' samples.

V and J are TRBV11-2 and TRBJ2-1, with TRBD2 matching over 11 bases. Germline V gives CDR1 SGHAT, CDR2 FQNNGV. The CDR3 has 16 amino acids. Trimming at V came to 1 base and at J to 4 bases, leaving 3 bases not matched to a gene. CDR3 sequence reads: CASSLVLAGGYNEQFF. For the CDR3, the DNA is TGTGCCAGCAGCTTAGTCTTAGCGGGAGGGTACAATGAGCAGTTCTTC.

This clone came up a few times. This sequence joins TRBV4-1 and TRBJ1-1; 8 positions agree with TRBD1. V was pared by 1 base and J by 3 bases, with 1 base of the junction left unmatched. Germline CDR1 reads MGHRA; CDR2 reads YSYEKL. The CDR3 extends over 14 amino acids. The CDR3 nucleotides are TGCGCCAGCAGCCAAGGACAGGGGTACACTGAAGCTTTCTTT. Translated: CASSQGQGYTEAFF.

This chain uses TRBV6-1 with TRBJ1-2, with D possibly being TRBD1 (5 bases). CDR1 MNHNS and CDR2 SASEGT come from the germline V gene. The CDR3 runs to 14 residues. With 2 bases removed from V and 3 bases from J, the gap between germline ends came to 10 bases. The CDR3 reads CASSERGRDYGYTF. The CDR3, as DNA: TGTGCCAGCAGTGAAAGGGGCAGAGACTATGGCTACACCTTC.

This clone was recorded a few times. The chain is built from TRBV30 and TRBJ2-7, with TRBD2 matching over 13 bases. This CDR3 region has 14 residues. CDR1 and CDR2 (germline): GTSNPN, SVGIG (reference sequence). After removal of 0 bases from V and 5 bases from J, the junction contained 1 base not matched to a gene. CDR3 bases: TGTGCCTGGAGTGTCGGACTAGCGGGGGACGAGCAGTACTTC. It specifies CAWSVGLAGDEQYF.

V and J are TRBV19 and TRBJ1-2; D uncertain. CDR3 length: 12 residues. V dropped 3 bases and J dropped 4 bases, with 6 bases sitting between them. Germline CDR1 is LNHDA and CDR2 is SQIVND (reference sequence). CDR3 region: CASSIQAYGYTF. The DNA for the CDR3 is TGTGCCAGTAGTATCCAGGCCTATGGCTACACCTTC.

J is TRBJ1-1 and V is TRBV2, with a weak D call TRBD1 (5 bases). Trimming pared 7 bases from V and 5 bases from J, leaving 14 bases between. The CDR3 length is 13 residues. CDR1 is SNHLY, CDR2 FYNNEI, per germline. The CDR3 DNA is TGTGCCAGCACCCAAGGGGTTGAGACTGAAGCTTTCTTT. It encodes CASTQGVETEAFF.

V and J are TRBV5-1 and TRBJ1-2; D may be TRBD1 (5 bases). This CDR3 contains 15 residues. Germline V gene data show CDR1 as SGHRS and CDR2 as YFSETQ. V lost 3 bases and J 4 bases, leaving 16 bases between the germline ends. The CDR3 sequence is CASSSSGQGSYGYTF. The CDR3, as DNA: TGCGCCAGCAGCTCCTCAGGGCAAGGAAGCTATGGCTACACCTTC.

V usage is TRBV2 and J usage is TRBJ2-7, with D tentatively TRBD2 (6 bases). The CDR3 has 16 amino acids. Germline V gives CDR1 SNHLY, CDR2 FYNNEI. Trimming pared 2 bases from V and 3 bases from J, leaving 17 bases between. Here the CDR3 reads CASSESVAETNYEQYF. DNA for the CDR3: TGTGCCAGCAGTGAATCTGTAGCGGAGACGAACTACGAGCAGTACTTC. The full variable domain, in which reference TRBV2 and TRBJ2-7 provide the parts outside the CDR3, is EPEVTQTPSHQVTQMGQEVILRCVPISNHLYFYWYRQILGQKVEFLVSFYNNEISEKSEIFDDQFSVERPDGSNFTLKIRSTKLEDSAMYFCASSESVAETNYEQYFGPGTRLTVT.

The rearrangement links TRBV12-5 to TRBJ2-7; D uncertain. The CDR3 is 12 amino acids. Trimming took 7 bases from V and 6 from J, leaving 13 bases between them. Germline V gene data show CDR1 as LGHNT and CDR2 as FRNRAP. As DNA, the CDR3 is TGTGCTAGTGCTCCTGATAGTCGCGAGCAGTACTTC. This translates into CASAPDSREQYF. Filled out from reference TRBV12-5 and TRBJ2-7, the complete variable domain reads DARVTQTPRHKVTEMGQEVTMRCQPILGHNTVFWYRQTMMQGLELLAYFRNRAPLDDSGMPKDRFSAEMPDATLATLKIQPSEPRDSAVYFCASAPDSREQYFGPGTRLTVT.

The chain couples TRBV5-1 to TRBJ1-2; 10 positions match TRBD1. There are 13 residues in the CDR3. Losses at the gene ends were 4 bases for V and 6 bases for J; bases not matched to a gene: 3. Germline CDR1 reads SGHRS; CDR2 reads YFSETQ. Here the CDR3 reads CASSRGQGDGYTF. The CDR3 DNA sequence: TGCGCCAGCAGCCGCGGACAGGGGGATGGCTACACCTTC.

A note on this clone: Other DNA sequences in this sample translate to the same CDR3. V and J are TRBV4-3 and TRBJ2-1; 12 nucleotides align to TRBD2. Germline CDR1 is LGHNA and CDR2 is YSLEER. The CDR3 covers 17 residues. Trimming at V came to 0 bases and at J to 3 bases, leaving 3 bases not matched to a gene. CDR3 nucleotides: TGCGCCAGCAGCCAAGACCGGACTAGCGGGATCTACAATGAGCAGTTCTTC. Protein sequence: CASSQDRTSGIYNEQFF.

V gene TRBV18 combines with J gene TRBJ2-7; maybe TRBD1 (5 bases). CDR1 is KGHSH and CDR2 is LQKENI in the germline V gene. The CDR3 spans 14 residues. Deletions cut 5 bases from V and 0 bases from J, with 11 bases between. In nucleotides, the CDR3 is TGTGCCAGCTCAGTTGACAGAAACTCCTACGAGCAGTACTTC. Its translation: CASSVDRNSYEQYF.

This rearrangement joins TRBV19 to TRBJ1-3, with TRBD1 matching 7 bases. The CDR3 is 15 residues long. V was pared by 6 bases and J by 0 bases, with 5 bases of the junction left unmatched. Germline V gene lookup returns CDR1 LNHDA and CDR2 SQIVND (reference sequence). The CDR3 loop is CASRETGSSGNTIYF. The CDR3 DNA sequence: TGTGCCAGTAGAGAGACAGGGAGCTCTGGAAACACCATATATTTT. Together with reference TRBV19 and TRBJ1-3, the CDR3 gives the full variable domain: DGGITQSPKYLFRKEGQNVTLSCEQNLNHDAMYWYRQDPGQGLRLIYYSQIVNDFQKGDIAEGYSVSREKKESFPLTVTSAQKNPTAFYLCASRETGSSGNTIYFGEGSWLTVV.

Of note for this clone: In the same sample, other DNA sequences code for this CDR3. The rearrangement uses TRBV6-1 and TRBJ2-3; D might be TRBD1 (5 bases). Germline loops: CDR1 MNHNS, CDR2 SASEGT. The CDR3 length is 14 residues. The germline V and J ends were trimmed by 3 bases and 4 bases, with 11 bases remaining between them. CDR3 DNA: TGTGCCAGCAGTGAGGGGCAGGGCGCAGATACGCAGTATTTT. The encoded protein is CASSEGQGADTQYF.

This clone showed up just once. DNA for the CDR3: TGTGCCAGCAGTTTATCGGAGGGACAGCCCCAGCATTTT. This sequence encodes CASSLSEGQPQHF. This chain connects TRBV27 to TRBJ1-5; D uncertain. There are 13 residues in the CDR3. Germline V CDR1 and CDR2: MNHEY, SMNVEV (reference sequence). The V and J ends lost 0 bases and 7 bases respectively, with 7 bases between them.

The rearrangement uses TRBV5-6 and TRBJ2-7; D unclear. The V end lost 0 bases, the J end lost 6 bases, and 10 bases lay between the germline ends. This CDR3 contains 13 residues. Per germline, CDR1 SGHDT and CDR2 YYEEEE. The CDR3 protein is CASSLGPRGEQYF. The CDR3 DNA is TGTGCCAGCAGCTTGGGACCTAGAGGCGAGCAGTACTTC.

The chain carries TRBV5-1 and TRBJ1-2, with 7 bases aligning to TRBD1. V lost 0 bases to trimming and J lost 8 bases; unmatched junction nucleotides: 7. In germline, CDR1 is SGHRS, CDR2 YFSETQ. The CDR3 is 14 residues long. The CDR3 loop reads CASSLDTGESGYTF. CDR3 sequence (DNA): TGCGCCAGCAGCTTGGATACAGGGGAGTCGGGCTACACCTTC.

The rearrangement links TRBV7-8 to TRBJ2-4; 8 nucleotides line up with TRBD2. The CDR3 is 15 amino acids. Per germline, CDR1 SGHVS and CDR2 FQNEAQ. The ends lost 1 base at V and 7 bases at J; junction bases unmatched: 6. CDR3 nucleotide sequence: TGTGCCAGCAGCTTAGTCGGGGGGGTAACTAACATTCAGTACTTC. Translation: CASSLVGGVTNIQYF.

The gene calls are TRBV19 and TRBJ1-2; 8 bases map to TRBD1. CDR3 size: 13 residues. The germline CDR1 and CDR2 sequences are LNHDA and SQIVND (reference sequence). V dropped 8 bases and J dropped 4; count of bases not matched to a gene: 6. CDR3 nucleotides: TGTGCCAGTCTTAGACAGGGGACCTATGGCTACACCTTC. Its protein is CASLRQGTYGYTF.

V usage is TRBV9 and J usage is TRBJ2-7; 8 nucleotides match TRBD1. Germline-derived CDR1 and CDR2 are SGDLS and YYNGEE. The CDR3 loop spans 13 amino acids. Trimming removed 6 bases from V and 7 bases from J; junction bases left unmatched: 9. CDR3 nucleotides: TGTGCCAGCAACCCAGGAGGGACAGGAGAGCAGTACTTC. Its protein is CASNPGGTGEQYF. Full variable domain (rest looked up from reference TRBV9 and TRBJ2-7): DSGVTQTPKHLITATGQRVTLRCSPRSGDLSVYWYQQSLDQGLQFLIQYYNGEERAKGNILERFSAQQFPDLHSELNLSSLELGDSALYFCASNPGGTGEQYFGPGTRLTVT.

V gene TRBV25-1 combines with J gene TRBJ1-1; D not resolved. V dropped 5 bases and J dropped 0 bases, with 4 bases sitting between them. The CDR3 is 12 residues long. Per the germline V gene, CDR1 is MGHDK and CDR2 is SYGVNS. CDR3 nucleotides: TGTGCCAGCAGTCGGTTGAACACTGAAGCTTTCTTT. Protein sequence: CASSRLNTEAFF.

The rearrangement links TRBV29-1 to TRBJ1-2; a possible D gene is TRBD1 (6 bases). Per the germline V gene, CDR1 is SQVTM and CDR2 is ANQGSEA. CDR3 length equals 11 residues. Trimming shortened V by 6 bases and J by 4 bases, and 9 bases separated the two germline ends. The CDR3, as DNA: TGCAGCGTAGTGACAGGCTATGGCTACACCTTC. Residues: CSVVTGYGYTF. Full variable domain (rest looked up from reference TRBV29-1 and TRBJ1-2): SAVISQKPSRDICQRGTSLTIQCQVDSQVTMMFWYRQQPGQSLTLIATANQGSEATYESGFVIDKFPISRPNLTFSTLTVSNMSPEDSSIYLCSVVTGYGYTFGSGTRLTVV.